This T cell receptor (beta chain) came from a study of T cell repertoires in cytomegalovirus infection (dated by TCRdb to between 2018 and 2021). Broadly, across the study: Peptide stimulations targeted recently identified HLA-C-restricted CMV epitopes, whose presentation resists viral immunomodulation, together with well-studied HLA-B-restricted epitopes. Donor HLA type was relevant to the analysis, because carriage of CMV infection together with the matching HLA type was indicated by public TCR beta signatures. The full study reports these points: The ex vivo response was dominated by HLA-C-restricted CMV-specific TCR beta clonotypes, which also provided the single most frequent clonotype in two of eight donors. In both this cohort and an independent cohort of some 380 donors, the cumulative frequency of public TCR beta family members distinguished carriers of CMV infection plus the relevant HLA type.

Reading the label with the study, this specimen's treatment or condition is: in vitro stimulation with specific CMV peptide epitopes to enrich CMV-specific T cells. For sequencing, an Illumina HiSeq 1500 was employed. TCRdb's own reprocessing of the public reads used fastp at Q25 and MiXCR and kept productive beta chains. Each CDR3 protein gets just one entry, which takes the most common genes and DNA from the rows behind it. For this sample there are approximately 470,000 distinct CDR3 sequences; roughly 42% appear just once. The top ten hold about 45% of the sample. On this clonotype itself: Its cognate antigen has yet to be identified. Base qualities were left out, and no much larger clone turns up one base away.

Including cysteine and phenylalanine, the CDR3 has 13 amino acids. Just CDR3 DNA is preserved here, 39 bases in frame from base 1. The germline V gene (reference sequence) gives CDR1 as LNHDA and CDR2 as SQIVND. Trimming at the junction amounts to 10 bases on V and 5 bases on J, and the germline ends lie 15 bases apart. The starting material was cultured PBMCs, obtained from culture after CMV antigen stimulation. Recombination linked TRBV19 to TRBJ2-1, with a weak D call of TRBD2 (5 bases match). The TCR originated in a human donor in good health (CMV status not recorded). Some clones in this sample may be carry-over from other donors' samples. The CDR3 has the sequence CATARGRDNEQFF. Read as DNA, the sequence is TGTGCCACCGCCCGAGGGCGGGACAATGAGCAGTTCTTC.